The rows below give T cell receptor beta chains drawn from one sample of a study of blood T cells in healthy people across ages. TCRdb reprocessed the 5' RACE reads via MiXCR and lists one record per CDR3 protein. The table records about 1.6 million distinct CDR3 sequences, approximately 32% of them present only once. What was sequenced was blood. All receptors come from a woman in her 30s in good health. Each CDR3 is given with its conserved first and last residue. A D gene is named only where the DNA matches it firmly. A row's size may be missing; if present it is once, few, many or a size class.

J gene	clone size	D gene	V gene	CDR3 DNA	CDR3 protein
TRBJ1-6	few	TRBD1	TRBV7-2	TGTGCCAGCAGCTTAGGGGACAGTTATTCACCCCTCCACTTT	CASSLGDSYSPLHF
TRBJ2-3	few	TRBD2	TRBV20-1	TGCAGTGCTGTCCAGACTAGCGGGGGTACGGATACGCAGTATTTT	CSAVQTSGGTDTQYF
TRBJ2-1	many	.	TRBV27	TGTGCCAGCAGTTTATCGTGGGGTTCCTACAATGAGCAGTTCTTC	CASSLSWGSYNEQFF
TRBJ2-3	.	.	TRBV20-1	TGCAGTGCTAGACGACGGGGGGCGCGAGATACGCAGTATTTT	CSARRRGARDTQYF
TRBJ2-2	.	.	TRBV6-1	TGTGCCAGCCCCGGCCCCGGGGAGCTGTTTTTT	CASPGPGELFF
TRBJ2-7	.	TRBD1	TRBV27	TGTGCCAGCAGTCAACGATATGGACAGGCCGCCTACGAGCAGTACTTC	CASSQRYGQAAYEQYF
TRBJ2-7	few	TRBD2	TRBV2	TGTGCCAGCAAGGACGGACTAGCTTTCGAGCAGTACTTC	CASKDGLAFEQYF
TRBJ2-6	few	.	TRBV4-1	TGCGCCAGCAGCCAAGTTGGGGGTTCCGGGGCCAACGTCCTGACTTTC	CASSQVGGSGANVLTF
TRBJ2-1	few	TRBD2	TRBV20-1	TGCAGTGCTAGAGGCGAAGGACTAGCGGGCTACAATGAGCAGTTCTTC	CSARGEGLAGYNEQFF
TRBJ2-7	.	TRBD2	TRBV5-8	TGTGCCAGCAGCTTGACTAGCGGGAGGTCCCACGAGCAGTACTTC	CASSLTSGRSHEQYF
TRBJ1-3	.	TRBD1	TRBV25-1	TGTGCCACCGCGGGACAGGGAGGAAACACCATATATTTT	CATAGQGGNTIYF
TRBJ2-5	.	TRBD1	TRBV6-5	TGTGCCACTAAACAGGGGATCCAAGAGACCCAGTACTTC	CATKQGIQETQYF
TRBJ2-7	few	TRBD2	TRBV7-6	TGTGCCAGCAGCTTAGGGCGGGAGGAGAATTACGAGCAGTACTTC	CASSLGREENYEQYF
TRBJ1-1	.	.	TRBV6-5	TGTGCCAGCAGCCGTCTTGGGGCGGCTTTCTTT	CASSRLGAAFF
TRBJ2-1	.	.	TRBV21-1	TGTGCCAGCAGCAACGTGGGGCCGCCTAGAGAGCAGTTCTTC	CASSNVGPPREQFF
TRBJ2-5	.	.	TRBV28	TGTGCCAGCAGTCCCCGACCGACTCCCGCGGGGGAGACCCAGTACTTC	CASSPRPTPAGETQYF
TRBJ2-1	.	TRBD2	TRBV20-1	TGCAGTGCTATAGGACTAGCGGGAGGGCTGGATGAGCAGTTCTTC	CSAIGLAGGLDEQFF
TRBJ2-4	many	.	TRBV10-3	TGTGCCATCAGCGAAGCAGTGAAGAACATTCAGTACTTC	CAISEAVKNIQYF
TRBJ2-7	few	TRBD2	TRBV6-6	TGTGCCAGCAGTTACTCGTGGCGCGGGAGCTACGAGCAGTACTTC	CASSYSWRGSYEQYF
TRBJ1-5	.	.	TRBV27	TGTGCCAGCAGGGGGGGGGTCCTTCGGCCCCAGCATTTT	CASRGGVLRPQHF
TRBJ2-5	many	TRBD1	TRBV12-3/TRBV12-4	TGTGCCAGCAGAGACCCTAATAACAGGGGCCAAGAGACCCAGTACTTC	CASRDPNNRGQETQYF
TRBJ2-7	many	.	TRBV10-3	TGTGCCATCGGCGGGCGAACAGGGGACTCCTACTACGAGCAGTACTTC	CAIGGRTGDSYYEQYF
TRBJ2-1	few	.	TRBV6-5	TGTGCCAGCACTGGGGGAGTTAACACTGAGCAGTTCTTC	CASTGGVNTEQFF
TRBJ2-3	few	TRBD2	TRBV2	TGTGCCAGCAGTAAAGGACTAGCGGGCACAGATACGCAGTATTTT	CASSKGLAGTDTQYF
TRBJ1-2	.	TRBD1	TRBV28	TGTGCCAGCAGACCTCCGGGACAGGGGAACTATGGCTACACCTTC	CASRPPGQGNYGYTF
TRBJ2-5	few	.	TRBV9	TGTGCCAGCAGCGTAGGGGAGCAGGGCGCGGAGACCCAGTACTTC	CASSVGEQGAETQYF
TRBJ2-4	.	TRBD1	TRBV27	TGTGCCAGCAGTTTATCCCGGACAGGGGGGGACATTCAGTACTTC	CASSLSRTGGDIQYF
TRBJ2-7	few	.	TRBV3-1	TGTGCCAGCAGCCGACTTCCAAGCGACGAGCAGTACTTC	CASSRLPSDEQYF
TRBJ2-7	.	TRBD2	TRBV20-1	TGCAGTCATGATACGGGACTAGCGGAGCCCTACAAGCAGTACTTC	CSHDTGLAEPYKQYF
TRBJ2-7	few	TRBD2	TRBV5-1	TGCGCCAGCAGCTCGTTAGCGGGGGATACGGCCTACGAGCAGTACTTC	CASSSLAGDTAYEQYF
TRBJ2-4	.	.	TRBV4-1	TGCGCCAGCAGCCAAGCGGGTTCCAAAAACATTCAGTACTTC	CASSQAGSKNIQYF
TRBJ2-7	.	.	TRBV4-2	TGTGCCAGCAGCCAAGATCCAGGGGCAACCGTAGGCCGCAACGAGCAGTACTTC	CASSQDPGATVGRNEQYF
TRBJ2-3	.	TRBD2	TRBV25-1	TGTGCCAGCAGTCCACCCCGGGGATCCAGCGGGAGGGGTGGCCGCACAGATACGCAGTATTTT	CASSPPRGSSGRGGRTDTQYF
TRBJ2-5	.	TRBD2	TRBV7-2	TGTGCCAGCAGCCGTACTAGCGGGGGCCACCCCGGGGAGACCCAGTACTTC	CASSRTSGGHPGETQYF
TRBJ2-7	.	TRBD2	TRBV20-1	TGCAGTGCTAGTACTGCGACTAGCACGTTCTACGAGCAGTACTTC	CSASTATSTFYEQYF
TRBJ1-1	.	TRBD1	TRBV6-5	TGTGCCAGCAGTTACAGGGGGCATAACACTGAAGCTTTCTTT	CASSYRGHNTEAFF
TRBJ2-7	few	.	TRBV28	TGTGCCAGCAGTTGGCCACCCACTAGGGGACCCTACGAGCAGTACTTC	CASSWPPTRGPYEQYF
TRBJ1-1	.	.	TRBV4-1	TGCGCCAGCAGCTTCGGACTTGGGAACACTGAAGCTTTCTTT	CASSFGLGNTEAFF
TRBJ2-6	many	.	TRBV5-1	TGCGCCAGCAGCTTGGGGGGGACACCAAGAGTCTCTGGGGCCAACGTCCTGACTTTC	CASSLGGTPRVSGANVLTF
TRBJ2-5	.	.	TRBV25-1	TGTGCCTGCTCCCCGACGACGGTTGCGACCCAGTACTTC	CACSPTTVATQYF
TRBJ2-1	.	.	TRBV20-1	TGCAGTGCTAGGGTCGCTGGCGGGGGCCGAGCCAATGAGCAGTTCTTC	CSARVAGGGRANEQFF
TRBJ2-3	.	.	TRBV7-3	TGTGCCAGCAGCTTAACCCTAGGGCCAGGTACGCAGTATTTT	CASSLTLGPGTQYF
TRBJ2-7	.	.	TRBV28	TGTGCCAGCAGGAGGGGGGGGCCGACACTATCCTACGAGCAGTACTTC	CASRRGGPTLSYEQYF
TRBJ2-7	few	.	TRBV30	TGTGCCTGGAGTTTCCGTTCCGAGCAGTACTTC	CAWSFRSEQYF
TRBJ1-4	.	.	TRBV29-1	TGCAGCGGGATAACAGGGATAAGGGAAAAACTGTTTTTT	CSGITGIREKLFF